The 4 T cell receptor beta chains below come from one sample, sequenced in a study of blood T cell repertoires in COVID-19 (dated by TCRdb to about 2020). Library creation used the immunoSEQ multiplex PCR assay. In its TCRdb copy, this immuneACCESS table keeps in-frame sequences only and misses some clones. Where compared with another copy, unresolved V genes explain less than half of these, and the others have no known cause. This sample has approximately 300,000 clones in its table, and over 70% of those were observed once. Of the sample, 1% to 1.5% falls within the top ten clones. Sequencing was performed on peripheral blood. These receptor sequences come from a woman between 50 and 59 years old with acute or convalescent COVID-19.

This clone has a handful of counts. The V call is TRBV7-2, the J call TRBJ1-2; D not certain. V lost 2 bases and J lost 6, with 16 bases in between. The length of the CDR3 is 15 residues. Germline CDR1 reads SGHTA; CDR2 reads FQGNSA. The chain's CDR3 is CASSLFGGEGDGYTF. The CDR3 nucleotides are TGTGCCAGCAGCTTATTCGGCGGGGAGGGCGATGGCTACACCTTC.

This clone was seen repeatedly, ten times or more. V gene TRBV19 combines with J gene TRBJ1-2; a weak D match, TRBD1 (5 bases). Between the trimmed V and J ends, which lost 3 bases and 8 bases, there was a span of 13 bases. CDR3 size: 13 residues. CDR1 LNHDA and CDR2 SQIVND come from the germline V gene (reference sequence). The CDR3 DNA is TGTGCCAGTAGTATTACAGGACGACTCGGCTACACCTTC. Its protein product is CASSITGRLGYTF.

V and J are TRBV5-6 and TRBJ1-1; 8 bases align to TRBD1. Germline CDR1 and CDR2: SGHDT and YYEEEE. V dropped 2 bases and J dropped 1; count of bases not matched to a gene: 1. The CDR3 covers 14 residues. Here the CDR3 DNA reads TGTGCCAGCAGCTTACAGGGGGGGAACACTGAAGCTTTCTTT. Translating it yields CASSLQGGNTEAFF.

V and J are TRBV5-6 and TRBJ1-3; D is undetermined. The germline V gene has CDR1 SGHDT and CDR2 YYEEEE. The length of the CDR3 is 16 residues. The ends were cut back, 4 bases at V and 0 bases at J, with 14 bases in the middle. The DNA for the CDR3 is TGTGCCAGCAGCCTCCGGCAGGATCTCTCTGGAAACACCATATATTTT. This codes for CASSLRQDLSGNTIYF.